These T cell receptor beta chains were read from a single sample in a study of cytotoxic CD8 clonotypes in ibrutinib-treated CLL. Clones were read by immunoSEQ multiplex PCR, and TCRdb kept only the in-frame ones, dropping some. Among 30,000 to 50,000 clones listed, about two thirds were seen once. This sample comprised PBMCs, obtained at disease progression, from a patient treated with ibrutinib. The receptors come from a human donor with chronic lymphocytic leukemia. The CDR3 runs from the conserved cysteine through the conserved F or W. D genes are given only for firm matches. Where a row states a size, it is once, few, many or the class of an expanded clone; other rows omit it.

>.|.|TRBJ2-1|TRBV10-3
TGTGCCATCAGTGATACAGCGGCCAAACAGAATGAGCAGTTCTTC
CAISDTAAKQNEQFF
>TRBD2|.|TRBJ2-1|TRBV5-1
TGCGCCAGCAGCTTGGCGGTAGCGGGGGTCGAGCAGTTCTTC
CASSLAVAGVEQFF
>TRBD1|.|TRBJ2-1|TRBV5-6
TGTGCCAGCAGCACGATGACAGGGGGCTCTTTTTATAATGAGCAGTTCTTC
CASSTMTGGSFYNEQFF
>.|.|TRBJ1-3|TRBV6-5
TGTGCCAGCAGTTACTCGGGTGGGGGGCCTGGAAACACCATATATTTT
CASSYSGGGPGNTIYF
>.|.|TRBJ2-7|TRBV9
TGTGCCAGCAGCGTAGGGGGTACCGACGACTACGAGCAGTACTTC
CASSVGGTDDYEQYF
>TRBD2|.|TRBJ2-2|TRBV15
TGTGCCACCAGCAGAGATACGCTAGCGGGAGGGGAGCTGTTTTTT
CATSRDTLAGGELFF
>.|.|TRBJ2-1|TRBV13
TGTGCCAGCAGCTTAACCCGAAATGAGCAGTTCTTC
CASSLTRNEQFF
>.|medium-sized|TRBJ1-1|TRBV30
TGTGCCTGGAGCCCAGGTTCGAACACTGAAGCTTTCTTT
CAWSPGSNTEAFF
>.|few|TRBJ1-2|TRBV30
TGTGCCTGGAGTAAGGGCTATGGCTACACCTTC
CAWSKGYGYTF
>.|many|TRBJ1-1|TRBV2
TGTGCCAGCAGTGAAGCCCAAACAGGGAACGCTGAAGCTTTCTTT
CASSEAQTGNAEAFF
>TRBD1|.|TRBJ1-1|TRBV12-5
TGTGCTAGTGGTCCCTCGGGACAGGGGGCTGGTTTGAACACTGAAGCTTTCTTT
CASGPSGQGAGLNTEAFF
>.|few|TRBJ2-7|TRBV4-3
TGCGCCAGCAGCCAAGTTGGGGGGCACTCCTACGAGCAGTACTTC
CASSQVGGHSYEQYF
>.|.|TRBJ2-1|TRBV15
TGTGCCACCAGCAGGGATGTTAGCTCCTACAATGAGCAGTTCTTC
CATSRDVSSYNEQFF
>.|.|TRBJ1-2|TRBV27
TGTGCCAGCACGAAGGCAGGGCCCTTCTATGGCTACACCTTC
CASTKAGPFYGYTF
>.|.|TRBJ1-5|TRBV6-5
TGTGCCAGCAGTTACAGAGGGTACGATCAGCCCCAGCATTTT
CASSYRGYDQPQHF
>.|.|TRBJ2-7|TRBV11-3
TGTGCCAGCAGCTTAGATCCGTACGAGCAGTACTTC
CASSLDPYEQYF
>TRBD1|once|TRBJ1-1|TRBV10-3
TGTGCCATCAGTGTTAAAACAGGGGTGTTCACTGAAGCTTTCTTT
CAISVKTGVFTEAFF
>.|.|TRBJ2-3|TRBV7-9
TGTGCCAGCAGCCCCCTAACGGTGGGTCCGCAGTATTTT
CASSPLTVGPQYF
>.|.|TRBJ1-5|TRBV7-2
TGTGCCAGCAGCTCGGCCCGCAATCAGCCCCAGCATTTT
CASSSARNQPQHF
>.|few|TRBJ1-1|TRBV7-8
TGTGCCAGCAGCCCTAGGGGCGGGGGAATGGGGACTGAAGCTTTCTTT
CASSPRGGGMGTEAFF
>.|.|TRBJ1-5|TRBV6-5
TGTGCCAGCACCACCGGTCGGCAGCCCCAGCATTTT
CASTTGRQPQHF
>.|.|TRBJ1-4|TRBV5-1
TGCGCCAGCGCCGTAGAGTGGAATCAAAAACTGTTTTTT
CASAVEWNQKLFF
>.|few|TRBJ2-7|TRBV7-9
TGTGCCAGCAGCTTGTATAGGGATTCCTACGAGCAGTACTTC
CASSLYRDSYEQYF
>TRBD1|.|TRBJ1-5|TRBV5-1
TGCGCCAGCAGCTTGGGACAGGGGCGCAATCAGCCCCAGCATTTT
CASSLGQGRNQPQHF
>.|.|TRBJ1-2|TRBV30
TGTGCCTGGAGTGGGACAAACTATGGCTACACCTTC
CAWSGTNYGYTF
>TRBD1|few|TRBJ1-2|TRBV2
TGTGCCAGCAGCCTGGACAGGGACTATGGCTACACCTTC
CASSLDRDYGYTF
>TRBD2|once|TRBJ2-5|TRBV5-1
TGCGCCTCCAAGAGGGCGGGAGAGGCTCAAGAGACCCAGTACTTC
CASKRAGEAQETQYF
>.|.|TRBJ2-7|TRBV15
TGTGCCACCAGCAAGGACCGGAGCTCCTACGAGCAGTACTTC
CATSKDRSSYEQYF
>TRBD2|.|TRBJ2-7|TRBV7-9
TGTGCCAGCAGCCCCGGGACTAGCGAGTACGAGCAGTACTTC
CASSPGTSEYEQYF
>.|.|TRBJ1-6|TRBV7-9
TGTGCCAGCAGCTTATCTCAGTATTCACCCCTCCACTTT
CASSLSQYSPLHF
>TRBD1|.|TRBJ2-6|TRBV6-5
TGTGCCAGCAGTTTTCAGGGGGCGCAGGGGGCCAACGTCCTGACTTTC
CASSFQGAQGANVLTF